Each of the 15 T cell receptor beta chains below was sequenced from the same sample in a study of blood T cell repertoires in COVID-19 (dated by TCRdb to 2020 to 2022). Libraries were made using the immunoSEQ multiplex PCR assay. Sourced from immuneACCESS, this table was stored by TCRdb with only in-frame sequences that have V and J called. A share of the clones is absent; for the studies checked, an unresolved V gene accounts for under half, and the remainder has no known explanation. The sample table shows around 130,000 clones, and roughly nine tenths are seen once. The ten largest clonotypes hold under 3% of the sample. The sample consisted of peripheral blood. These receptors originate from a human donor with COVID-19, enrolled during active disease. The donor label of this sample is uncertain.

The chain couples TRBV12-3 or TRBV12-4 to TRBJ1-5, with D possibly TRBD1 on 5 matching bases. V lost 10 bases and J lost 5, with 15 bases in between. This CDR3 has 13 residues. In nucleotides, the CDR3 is TGTGCCACCCAGGGCCGGGTTGATCAGCCCCAGCATTTT. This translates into CATQGRVDQPQHF.

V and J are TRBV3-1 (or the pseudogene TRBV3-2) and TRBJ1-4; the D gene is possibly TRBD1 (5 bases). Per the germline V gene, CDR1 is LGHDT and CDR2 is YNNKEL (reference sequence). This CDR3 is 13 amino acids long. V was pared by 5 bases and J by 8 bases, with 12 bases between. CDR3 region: CASSDGQTEKLFF. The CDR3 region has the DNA TGTGCCAGCAGCGACGGACAAACGGAAAAACTGTTTTTT.

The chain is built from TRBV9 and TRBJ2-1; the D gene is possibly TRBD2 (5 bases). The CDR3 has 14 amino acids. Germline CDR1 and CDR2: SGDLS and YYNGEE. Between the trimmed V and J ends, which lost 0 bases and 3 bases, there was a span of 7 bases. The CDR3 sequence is CASSVAAGYNEQFF. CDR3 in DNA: TGTGCCAGCAGCGTAGCTGCGGGCTACAATGAGCAGTTCTTC.

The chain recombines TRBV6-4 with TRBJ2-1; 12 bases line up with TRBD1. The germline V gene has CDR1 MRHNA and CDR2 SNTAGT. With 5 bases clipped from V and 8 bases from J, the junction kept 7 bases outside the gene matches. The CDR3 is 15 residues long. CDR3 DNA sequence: TGTGCCAGCAGTCGTCCGGGACAGGGGGCCGATGAGCAGTTCTTC. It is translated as CASSRPGQGADEQFF.

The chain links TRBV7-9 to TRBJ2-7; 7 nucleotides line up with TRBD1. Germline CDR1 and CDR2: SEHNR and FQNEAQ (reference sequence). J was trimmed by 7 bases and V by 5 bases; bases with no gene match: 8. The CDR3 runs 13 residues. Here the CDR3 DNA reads TGTGCCAGCAGCCGGCCCCAGGGGGAGGAGCAGTACTTC. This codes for CASSRPQGEEQYF. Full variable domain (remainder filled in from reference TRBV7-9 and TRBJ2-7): DTGVSQNPRHKITKRGQNVTFRCDPISEHNRLYWYRQTLGQGPEFLTYFQNEAQLEKSRLLSDRFSAERPKGSFSTLEIQRTEQGDSAMYLCASSRPQGEEQYFGPGTRLTVT.

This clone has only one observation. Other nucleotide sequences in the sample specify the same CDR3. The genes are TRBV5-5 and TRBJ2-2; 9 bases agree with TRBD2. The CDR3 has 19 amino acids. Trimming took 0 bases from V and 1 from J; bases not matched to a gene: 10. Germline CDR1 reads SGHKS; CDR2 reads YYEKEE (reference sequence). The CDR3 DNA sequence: TGTGCCAGCAGCTTGGATTCTAGCGGGAAGACCCTGAACACCGGGGAGCTGTTTTTT. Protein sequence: CASSLDSSGKTLNTGELFF.

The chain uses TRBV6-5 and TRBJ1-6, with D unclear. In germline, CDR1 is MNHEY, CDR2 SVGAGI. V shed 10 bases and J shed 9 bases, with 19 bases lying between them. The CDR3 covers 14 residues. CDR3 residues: CATRVAAPPSPLHF. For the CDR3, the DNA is TGTGCCACCCGGGTGGCCGCTCCCCCTTCACCCCTCCACTTT.

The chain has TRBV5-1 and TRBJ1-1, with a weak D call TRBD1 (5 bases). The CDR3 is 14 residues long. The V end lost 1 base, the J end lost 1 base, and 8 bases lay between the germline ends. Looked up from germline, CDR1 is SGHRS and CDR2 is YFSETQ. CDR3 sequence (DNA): TGCGCCAGCAGCTTGATCGGGGGGAACACTGAAGCTTTCTTT. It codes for CASSLIGGNTEAFF.

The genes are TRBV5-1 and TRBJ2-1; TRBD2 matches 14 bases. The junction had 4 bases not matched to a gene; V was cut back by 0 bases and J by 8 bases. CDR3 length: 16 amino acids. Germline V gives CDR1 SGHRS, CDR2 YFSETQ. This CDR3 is CASSLAGTSGSYEQFF. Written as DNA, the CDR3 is TGCGCCAGCAGCTTGGCGGGGACTAGCGGGAGCTATGAGCAGTTCTTC.

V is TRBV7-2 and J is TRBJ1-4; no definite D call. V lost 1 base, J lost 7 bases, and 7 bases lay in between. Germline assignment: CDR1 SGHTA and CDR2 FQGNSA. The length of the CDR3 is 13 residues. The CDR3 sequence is CASSLVRGEKLFF. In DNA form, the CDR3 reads TGTGCCAGCAGCTTAGTGCGGGGTGAAAAACTGTTTTTT.

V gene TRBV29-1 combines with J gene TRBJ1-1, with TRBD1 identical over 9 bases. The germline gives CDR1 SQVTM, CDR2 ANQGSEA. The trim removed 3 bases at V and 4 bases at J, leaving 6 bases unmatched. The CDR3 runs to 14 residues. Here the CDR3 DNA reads TGCAGCGTTGACGACAGGGGGATTTTCACTGAAGCTTTCTTT. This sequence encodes CSVDDRGIFTEAFF.

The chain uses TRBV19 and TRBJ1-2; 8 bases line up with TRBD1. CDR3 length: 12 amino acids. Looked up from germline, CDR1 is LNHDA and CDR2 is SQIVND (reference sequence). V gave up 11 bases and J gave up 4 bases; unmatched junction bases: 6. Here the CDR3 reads CAGSTGGYGYTF. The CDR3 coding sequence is TGTGCCGGGTCCACAGGGGGCTATGGCTACACCTTC.

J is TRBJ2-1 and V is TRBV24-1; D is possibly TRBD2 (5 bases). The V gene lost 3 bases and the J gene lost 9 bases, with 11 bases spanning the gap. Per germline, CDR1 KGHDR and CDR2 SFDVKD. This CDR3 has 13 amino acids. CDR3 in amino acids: CATSDELVREQFF. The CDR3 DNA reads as TGTGCCACCAGTGATGAACTAGTTCGTGAGCAGTTCTTC.

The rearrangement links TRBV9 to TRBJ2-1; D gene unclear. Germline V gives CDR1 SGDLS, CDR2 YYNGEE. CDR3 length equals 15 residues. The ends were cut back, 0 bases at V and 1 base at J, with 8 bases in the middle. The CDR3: CASSVDPYSYNEQFF. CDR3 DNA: TGTGCCAGCAGCGTAGATCCCTATTCCTACAATGAGCAGTTCTTC.

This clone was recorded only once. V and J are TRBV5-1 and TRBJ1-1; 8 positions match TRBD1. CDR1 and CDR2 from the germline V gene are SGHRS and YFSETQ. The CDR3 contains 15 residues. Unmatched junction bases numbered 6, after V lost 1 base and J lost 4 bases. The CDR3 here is CASSLYHGQGTEAFF. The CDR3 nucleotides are TGCGCCAGCAGCTTGTACCATGGACAGGGCACTGAAGCTTTCTTT.